Below, one T cell receptor (beta chain) is given with its context. Its target is unknown. The sample is drawn from a study of T cell repertoires in cytomegalovirus infection. With 5 bases clipped from V and 2 bases from J, the junction kept 8 bases outside the gene matches. This CDR3 is 15 amino acids long. The V gene's germline CDR1 is MDHEN and CDR2 SYDVKM. TCRdb recomputed calls from the reads with MiXCR, one row per CDR3 protein. The sample consists of about 920,000 distinct CDR3 sequences, around a third of them appearing once. Study-wide points: Public TCR beta family frequency separated CMV-and-HLA carriers, including in an independent cohort.

The clonotype originates from a human donor in good health (CMV status not recorded). Some clones in this sample may be carry-over from other donors' samples. The sequencing here drew on cultured CD8+ T cells from PBMCs, taken from culture after CMV antigen stimulation. V usage is TRBV28 and J usage is TRBJ2-7, with 8 bases lining up with TRBD1. CDR3 amino acids: CASSLRTGPTYEQYV. The CDR3 DNA reads as TGTGCCAGCAGTCTCAGGACAGGGCCCACCTACGAGCAGTACGTC.